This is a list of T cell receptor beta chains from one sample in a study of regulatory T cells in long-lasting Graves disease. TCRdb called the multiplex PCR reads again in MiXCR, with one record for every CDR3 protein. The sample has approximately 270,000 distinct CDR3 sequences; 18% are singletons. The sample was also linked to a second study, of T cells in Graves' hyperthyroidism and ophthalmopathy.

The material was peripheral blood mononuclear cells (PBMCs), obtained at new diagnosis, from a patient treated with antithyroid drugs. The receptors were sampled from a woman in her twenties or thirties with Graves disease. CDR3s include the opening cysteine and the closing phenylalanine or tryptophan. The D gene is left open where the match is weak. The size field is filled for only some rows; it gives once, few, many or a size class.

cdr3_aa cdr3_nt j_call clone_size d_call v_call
CASSELKEDNNYGYTF TGTGCCAGCAGTGAATTAAAAGAGGACAATAACTATGGCTACACCTTC TRBJ1-2 - - TRBV25-1
CASSFLGAGGRTGELFF TGTGCCAGCAGCTTTCTGGGCGCGGGGGGGCGTACCGGGGAGCTGTTTTTT TRBJ2-2 many TRBD2 TRBV7-2
CASSFISGGTYEQYF TGTGCCAGCAGCTTTATTAGCGGGGGGACGTACGAGCAGTACTTC TRBJ2-7 few TRBD2 TRBV7-2
CASSGGQANSYEQYF TGTGCCAGCAGCGGCGGACAGGCGAACTCCTACGAGCAGTACTTC TRBJ2-7 many TRBD1 TRBV7-8
CANTRKDSQETQYF TGTGCCAACACCCGAAAGGACAGCCAAGAGACCCAGTACTTC TRBJ2-5 many - TRBV2
CASRPRGGRVYLYGYTF TGTGCCAGCAGGCCTCGCGGAGGGAGGGTTTACCTCTATGGCTACACCTTC TRBJ1-2 many - TRBV6-1
CASSSITRKGEQYF TGTGCCAGCAGCTCCATAACACGTAAGGGCGAGCAGTACTTC TRBJ2-7 many - TRBV12-3/TRBV12-4
CASSPPGQHNSPLHF TGTGCCAGCTCACCTCCGGGACAGCATAATTCACCCCTCCACTTT TRBJ1-6 - TRBD1 TRBV18
CASSPPATELQFF TGTGCCAGCTCACCACCGGCGACCGAACTTCAGTTCTTC TRBJ2-1 many - TRBV18
CASSSAGGLIGNTIYF TGTGCCAGCAGTTCCGCGGGGGGTCTGATAGGAAACACCATATATTTT TRBJ1-3 - - TRBV6-5
CASSLEGGWGNEQFF TGTGCCAGCAGCTTAGAAGGGGGCTGGGGCAATGAGCAGTTCTTC TRBJ2-1 many TRBD1 TRBV7-9
CATSDFTSSGNEQFF TGTGCCACCAGTGATTTTACTAGCTCGGGCAATGAGCAGTTCTTC TRBJ2-1 - - TRBV24-1
CASPPMGAYEQYF TGTGCCAGCCCCCCGATGGGGGCGTACGAGCAGTACTTC TRBJ2-7 - - TRBV18
CASSSNRETDTEAFF TGTGCCAGCTCATCAAACAGGGAAACGGACACTGAAGCTTTCTTT TRBJ1-1 many - TRBV18
CSATGGGGQPQHF TGCAGTGCTACCGGGGGAGGAGGGCAGCCCCAGCATTTT TRBJ1-5 many - TRBV20-1
CASSVEGQSIIQYF TGTGCCAGCAGCGTAGAAGGACAGTCGATCATTCAGTACTTC TRBJ2-4 few - TRBV9
CASSPAGGSISRTDTQYF TGTGCCAGCAGTCCCGCGGGGGGTTCGATTTCTCGCACAGATACGCAGTATTTT TRBJ2-3 many TRBD2 TRBV12-3/TRBV12-4
CASSGQPTTNEKLFF TGTGCCAGCAGTGGCCAGCCAACAACTAATGAAAAACTGTTTTTT TRBJ1-4 many - TRBV2
CASSETGRAKLFF TGTGCCAGCTCAGAGACAGGTCGAGCAAAACTGTTTTTT TRBJ1-4 many - TRBV18
CASSFGTPIYGYTF TGTGCCAGCAGCTTTGGGACCCCAATCTATGGCTACACCTTC TRBJ1-2 many - TRBV7-9
CSVLDREFGQPQHF TGCAGCGTTTTAGACAGGGAATTTGGGCAGCCCCAGCATTTT TRBJ1-5 many TRBD1 TRBV29-1
CASSSTSNTGELFF TGTGCCAGCAGCTCCACCTCAAACACCGGGGAGCTGTTTTTT TRBJ2-2 many - TRBV7-2
CASSYGTSGYNEQFF TGTGCCAGCAGTTACGGGACTAGCGGGTACAATGAGCAGTTCTTC TRBJ2-1 - TRBD2 TRBV6-2/TRBV6-3
CASSTGLAAYNEQFF TGTGCCAGCAGCACTGGACTAGCGGCCTACAATGAGCAGTTCTTC TRBJ2-1 many TRBD2 TRBV7-3
CASSLDAARYPYGYTF TGTGCCAGCAGCTTAGATGCCGCCAGGTACCCGTATGGCTACACCTTC TRBJ1-2 few - TRBV11-2
CASSLDWISYEQYF TGCGCCAGCAGCTTGGATTGGATCTCCTACGAGCAGTACTTC TRBJ2-7 many - TRBV5-1
CASSEVEGGDQPQHF TGTGCCAGCAGTGAAGTCGAGGGGGGCGATCAGCCCCAGCATTTT TRBJ1-5 many - TRBV6-1
CASSMPAGNTIYF TGTGCCAGTAGTATGCCGGCTGGAAACACCATATATTTT TRBJ1-3 few - TRBV19
CASSQGIYYGYTF TGTGCCAGTAGCCAGGGGATCTATTATGGCTACACCTTC TRBJ1-2 - - TRBV19
CASSPGRMNTEASF TGTGCCAGCTCACCAGGACGCATGAACACTGAAGCTTCCTTT TRBJ1-1 - - TRBV18
CSARDRDFKLYGYTF TGCAGTGCTAGAGACAGGGATTTTAAACTATATGGCTACACCTTC TRBJ1-2 many - TRBV20-1
CASSLGAAGNTIYF TGTGCCAGCAGCTTAGGCGCCGCCGGGAACACCATATATTTT TRBJ1-3 many - TRBV13
CASSQTDSAWMTF TGTGCCAGCAGCCAAACCGACAGTGCATGGATGACCTTC TRBJ1-2 few - TRBV3-1
CSAGDGGDAGYTF TGCAGCGCCGGGGACGGTGGGGATGCTGGCTACACCTTC TRBJ1-2 - - TRBV29-1
CSARTGEGVNQPQHF TGCAGTGCTAGGACGGGGGAAGGGGTGAATCAGCCCCAGCATTTT TRBJ1-5 - - TRBV20-1
CASSLGTVNSPLHF TGTGCCAGCAGCTTAGGGACAGTGAATTCACCCCTCCACTTT TRBJ1-6 many - TRBV7-2
CASSYYRDTNYGYTF TGTGCCAGCAGTTACTACCGGGACACCAACTATGGCTACACCTTC TRBJ1-2 many - TRBV27
CASSHQQGTEAFF TGTGCCAGCAGCCACCAACAAGGCACTGAAGCTTTCTTT TRBJ1-1 once - TRBV3-1
CASSLVRAGNYGYTF TGTGCCAGCAGCTTAGTTAGGGCAGGAAACTATGGCTACACCTTC TRBJ1-2 many - TRBV7-2
CASSIRALSYNEQFF TGTGCCAGTAGTATAAGGGCCTTGTCCTACAATGAGCAGTTCTTC TRBJ2-1 - - TRBV19
CASRVTGFSPLHF TGTGCCAGCAGAGTAACAGGGTTTTCACCCCTCCACTTT TRBJ1-6 many - TRBV6-1
CATSLAGVLIFCETQYF TGTGCCACCAGTTTAGCGGGAGTCTTAATCTTTTGTGAGACCCAGTACTTC TRBJ2-5 - TRBD2 TRBV27
CASSPWGDNWGTEAFF TGTGCCAGCAGCCCCTGGGGCGATAACTGGGGCACTGAAGCTTTCTTT TRBJ1-1 many - TRBV3-1
CASSPLGTGGMGEQFF TGTGCCAGCAGCCCGCTCGGGACAGGGGGCATGGGTGAGCAGTTCTTC TRBJ2-1 once TRBD1 TRBV11-2
CASSSRGRGDEQYF TGTGCCAGCAGTTCCCGGGGCAGGGGGGACGAGCAGTACTTC TRBJ2-7 many - TRBV12-3/TRBV12-4
CASSRGTTLGYTF TGTGCCAGCAGCCGGGGGACGACCCTTGGCTACACCTTC TRBJ1-2 many - TRBV6-1
CASGFSGPPTYLYNEQFF TGTGCTAGTGGTTTTTCGGGTCCGCCTACCTACCTTTACAATGAGCAGTTCTTC TRBJ2-1 many - TRBV12-5
CASSLSPGQGWRAGELFF TGTGCCAGCAGTTTAAGCCCCGGACAGGGTTGGAGGGCCGGGGAGCTGTTTTTT TRBJ2-2 - TRBD1 TRBV12-3/TRBV12-4
CASSPPGRGLVSTEAFF TGTGCCAGCTCTCCTCCTGGAAGGGGGCTTGTTAGCACTGAAGCTTTCTTT TRBJ1-1 many TRBD1 TRBV18
CASSQARQGVDTQYF TGTGCCAGCTCCCAGGCCCGGCAGGGAGTAGATACGCAGTATTTT TRBJ2-3 many - TRBV18
CASSSGLAGLEQFF TGCGCCAGCAGCTCAGGACTAGCCGGGCTCGAGCAGTTCTTC TRBJ2-1 - TRBD2 TRBV7-6
CASSYSLAPGAPDTQYF TGTGCCAGCAGTTACTCGTTGGCCCCCGGGGCCCCAGATACGCAGTATTTT TRBJ2-3 many - TRBV6-5
CASSLRRQGNGKLFF TGTGCCAGCAGCTTAAGACGGCAGGGTAATGGAAAACTGTTTTTT TRBJ1-4 few - TRBV7-9
CASSFSGVMNTEAFF TGTGCCAGCAGCTTCTCGGGGGTCATGAACACTGAAGCTTTCTTT TRBJ1-1 many - TRBV5-8
CASSHRTGGEKLFF TGTGCCAGCAGTCACCGCACAGGGGGCGAAAAACTGTTTTTT TRBJ1-4 many TRBD1 TRBV6-1